This T cell receptor (beta chain) was sequenced in a study of cytomegalovirus exposure and HLA in healthy donors. This CDR3 comprises 18 residues. Germline CDR1 SGHTA, CDR2 FQGTGA. V shed 1 base and J shed 4 bases, with 20 bases lying between them. Findings of the study overall: In an earlier analysis, in several hundred donors, most V segments appeared productive either ~90% or ~30% of the time.

The primer mix had 60 Vbeta and 13 Jbeta primers. Assay used: immunoSEQ multiplex PCR; TCRdb lists only in-frame clones, some missing. This specimen shows some 150,000 clones; the ten leading clones hold approximately 2%. About this clone itself: Its specificity is not known.

The V and J genes are TRBV7-3 and TRBJ2-1, with D tentatively TRBD1 (8 bases). Source material: PBMCs. The sequence was collected from a woman in her late teens or twenties in good health and CMV-seronegative. In DNA, the CDR3 is TGTGCCAGCAGCTTAATTGGGAACAGGGGGGGCCTTTACAATGAGCAGTTCTTC. It specifies CASSLIGNRGGLYNEQFF.